This T cell receptor (beta chain) was sequenced during a study of OX40 agonist ivuxolimab in advanced cancers. Findings and limits, study-wide: There was clonal expansion of CD4+ and CD8+ blood T cells by week 6 at 0.1 to 3.0 mg/kg. CD8+ T cells (on average) carried more expanded clones than CD4+ T cells. Researchers did not determine the expanded peripheral T cells' antigen specificity.

Germline CDR1 is MDHEN and CDR2 is SYDVKM. CDR3 length: 16 residues. V trimming: 6 bases; J trimming: 5 bases; junction bases outside the gene matches: 9. The method was immunoSEQ multiplex PCR; TCRdb's version includes in-frame clones alone and lacks a portion of them. The sample includes about 75,000 clones, about 88% of them seen just once. A remark on this clone: What it recognizes is unknown.

The sequences come from CD4+ or CD8+ T cells sorted from blood, collected in a trial of the OX40 agonist ivuxolimab. The chain joins TRBV28 to TRBJ2-5, with TRBD2 matching over 13 bases. This receptor was obtained from an adult with an advanced solid tumor such as melanoma, head and neck, liver or kidney cancer. The chain's CDR3 is CASRLTSGGAAETQYF. The DNA of the CDR3 is TGTGCCAGCAGACTTACTAGCGGGGGGGCCGCTGAGACCCAGTACTTC.